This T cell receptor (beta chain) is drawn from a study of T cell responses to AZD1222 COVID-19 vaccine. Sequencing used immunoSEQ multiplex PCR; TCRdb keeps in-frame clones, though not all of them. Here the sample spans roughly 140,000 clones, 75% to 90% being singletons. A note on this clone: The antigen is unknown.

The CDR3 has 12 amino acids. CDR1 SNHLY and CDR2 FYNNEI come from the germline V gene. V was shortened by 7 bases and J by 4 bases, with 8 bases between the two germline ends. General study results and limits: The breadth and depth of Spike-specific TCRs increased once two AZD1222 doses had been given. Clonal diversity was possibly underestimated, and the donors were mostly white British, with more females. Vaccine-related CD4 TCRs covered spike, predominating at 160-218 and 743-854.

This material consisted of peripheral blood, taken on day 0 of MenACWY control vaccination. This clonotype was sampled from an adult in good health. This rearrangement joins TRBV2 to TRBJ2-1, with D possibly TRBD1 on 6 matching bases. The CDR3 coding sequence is TGTGCCAGCAACACAGGGTACAATGAGCAGTTCTTC. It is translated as CASNTGYNEQFF.